Presented here are 9 T cell receptor beta chains from one specimen sequenced in a study of blood T cells in healthy people across ages. PCR was performed a second time for roughly 6 to 12 cycles using a sample-barcoded 5' primer and a J-beta primer mix. TCRdb called the 5' RACE reads again in MiXCR, with one record for every CDR3 protein. The sample holds around 1,600,000 distinct CDR3 sequences, around 40% seen once. The sequenced sample consisted of blood. The receptors come from a young woman in good health.

This clonotype was counted a few times. This rearrangement joins TRBV3-1 to TRBJ2-7, with D unclear. The germline gives CDR1 LGHDT, CDR2 YNNKEL (reference sequence). V was shortened by 0 bases and J by 2 bases, with 8 bases between the two germline ends. CDR3 size: 14 residues. The CDR3 bases are TGTGCCAGCAGCCAAGATCCGGCTGCCTACGAGCAGTACTTC. Protein sequence: CASSQDPAAYEQYF.

The genes are TRBV28 and TRBJ2-1; 7 nucleotides line up with TRBD2. CDR1 is MDHEN, CDR2 SYDVKM, per germline. V trimming: 8 bases; J trimming: 4 bases; junction bases outside the gene matches: 8. This CDR3 is built from 14 residues. CDR3 sequence: CASRPGGIYNEQFF. CDR3 coding DNA: TGTGCCAGCCGGCCGGGAGGAATTTACAATGAGCAGTTCTTC.

This clonotype has more than one count but fewer than ten. The chain combines TRBV9 with TRBJ2-7; D perhaps matches TRBD2 (6 bases). Trimming left V 5 bases short and J 2 bases short, with 17 bases between. The CDR3 has 15 amino acids. Germline lookup yields CDR1 SGDLS and CDR2 YYNGEE. The CDR3 DNA reads TGTGCCAGCAGTCCTAGTGGACTATCAACCTACGAGCAGTACTTC. Protein: CASSPSGLSTYEQYF.

The CDR3 DNA is TGTGCCAGCAGTGTCAGGACTACCCTGGAAGAGACCCAGTACTTC. Translated: CASSVRTTLEETQYF. This sequence joins TRBV2 and TRBJ2-5, with a tentative D call TRBD2 (6 bases). Germline V CDR1 and CDR2: SNHLY, FYNNEI. This CDR3 is 15 amino acids long. V was pared by 4 bases and J by 3 bases, with 15 bases between.

The V call is TRBV5-1, the J call TRBJ1-5; 9 bases map to TRBD1. This CDR3 has 14 residues. Per germline, CDR1 SGHRS and CDR2 YFSETQ. Germline trimming cut 4 bases from V and 6 bases from J; bases unmatched to any gene: 5. Here the CDR3 DNA reads TGCGCCAGCAGCGCCGGGACAGGGACTCAGCCCCAGCATTTT. Encoded protein: CASSAGTGTQPQHF.

The chain joins TRBV4-3 to TRBJ1-4; TRBD1 matches 12 bases. This CDR3 region has 18 residues. The J segment lost 7 bases and the V segment lost 1 base, leaving 10 bases of the junction unmatched. CDR1 is LGHNA and CDR2 is YSLEER in the germline V gene. CDR3 protein: CASSQVAGTGGLSEKLFF. CDR3 bases: TGCGCCAGCAGCCAAGTAGCTGGGACAGGGGGCCTCAGTGAAAAACTGTTTTTT.

This chain connects TRBV11-2 to TRBJ1-1; 9 nucleotides match TRBD1. The CDR3 runs 15 residues. The J segment lost 5 bases and the V segment lost 5 bases, leaving 9 bases of the junction unmatched. Germline CDR1 SGHAT, CDR2 FQNNGV. The CDR3 nucleotides read TGTGCCAGCAGCCCGAGGACAGGGGCGCCTACTGAAGCTTTCTTT. This encodes CASSPRTGAPTEAFF.

The chain joins TRBV7-3 to TRBJ2-5, with D tentatively TRBD1 (6 bases). Germline loops: CDR1 SGHTA, CDR2 FQGTGA. Trimming cost V 3 bases and J 9 bases, with 8 bases left between them. CDR3 length equals 11 residues. CDR3 amino acids: CASSFEGAQYF. CDR3 sequence (DNA): TGTGCCAGCAGCTTCGAGGGGGCCCAGTACTTC. The full variable domain, its missing parts supplied by reference TRBV7-3 and TRBJ2-5, is GAGVSQTPSNKVTEKGKYVELRCDPISGHTALYWYRQSLGQGPEFLIYFQGTGAADDSGLPNDRFFAVRPEGSVSTLKIQRTERGDSAVYLCASSFEGAQYFGPGTRLLVL.

The chain has TRBV7-9 and TRBJ2-5, with D unresolved. The CDR3 extends over 15 amino acids. Germline assignment: CDR1 SEHNR and CDR2 FQNEAQ (reference sequence). The V end was cut by 0 bases, the J end by 3 bases, with 11 bases between. This CDR3 is CASSLARYREETQYF. The CDR3 DNA sequence: TGTGCCAGCAGCTTAGCCCGGTATAGGGAAGAGACCCAGTACTTC.